The clone carrying this T cell receptor beta chain was observed once. This sample also contains other DNA sequences that code for the same CDR3. Authors' methods: Estimation of nucleated cell counts was performed using reference gene primer amplification. The table came from immunoSEQ multiplex PCR; TCRdb's copy has only in-frame clones and leaves some out. V, J and clone size are taken as reported in that table, and D and trimming were inferred from the DNA itself. The sample has approximately 44,000 clones, around nine tenths seen once. The data originate from a study of blood T cell repertoires in COVID-19. Study-wide background: The analysed material was cDNA or gDNA that came from T cells, B-cell-depleted T cells, or PBMCs.

This TCR was recovered from a woman over 75 with acute or convalescent COVID-19. The source material was peripheral blood.

The CDR3 loop reads CAWSRDRQETQYF. CDR3 nucleotides: TGTGCCTGGAGTCGGGACAGACAAGAGACCCAGTACTTC. The chain has TRBV30 and TRBJ2-5, with 7 positions matching TRBD1. This CDR3 has 13 amino acids. Germline V gene data show CDR1 as GTSNPN and CDR2 as SVGIG (reference sequence). V was clipped by 2 bases and J by 2 bases; unmatched bases: 2.